This TCR beta chain was sequenced for a study of beta chain features in type 1 diabetes. Study context: The study found patients and healthy donors alike in age, gender and cell yields. Overall study results and limits: Sequencing the cDNA could make cells with high TCR expression show up more than they should. TCRB CDR3s were moderately but significantly shorter in Type 1 diabetes patients in all four CD4+ subsets.

This clone appeared a few times. The antigen remains unidentified. Trimming pared 0 bases from V and 2 bases from J, leaving 7 bases between. The germline gives CDR1 GTSNPN, CDR2 SVGIG (reference sequence). The CDR3 totals 14 residues. Purity exceeding 98% was reached by all sorted populations. Expressed TCRB transcripts got sequenced, as all isolated RNA was reverse transcribed. Data came from immunoSEQ multiplex PCR; TCRdb stores just in-frame clones and leaves some out. The table lists more than 150,000 clones, 10% to 15% of them singletons. The source material was central memory CD4+ T cells from blood. The V gene is TRBV30, the J gene TRBJ2-2; no reliable D call. This sequence originates from a woman under 30 in good health. In DNA, the CDR3 is TGTGCCTGGAGTGTTCTAGGTAACACCGGGGAGCTGTTTTTT. It translates to CAWSVLGNTGELFF.